This T cell receptor (beta chain) was recovered during a study of chemoradiotherapy in HPV16-positive cancers. Repeated repertoire sampling spanned the course of chemoradiotherapy. Here immunoSEQ multiplex PCR was the method, and the copy in TCRdb shows in-frame clones only, minus some. Of 15,000 to 20,000 clones in the sample, 85% to 90% were seen once. On this clone itself: Its specificity is unknown.

Regarding the study as a whole: Candidate HPV-specific clones and E7-related TCR motifs grew in tumor during treatment. The functional HPV-specific definition rests on just a couple of HPV16-positive patients.

Specimen: blood, collected from a patient who underwent chemoradiotherapy. The sequence was obtained from a human donor with HPV-associated anogenital cancer.

CDR3 residues: CASSDSKYTEAFF. DNA for the CDR3: TGTGCCAGCAGTGACTCCAAGTACACTGAAGCTTTCTTT. J is TRBJ1-1 and V is TRBV6-1, with unresolved D. The CDR3 is 13 amino acids. Trimming removed 3 bases from V and 3 bases from J, with 8 bases in between. CDR1 and CDR2 from the germline V gene are MNHNS and SASEGT.